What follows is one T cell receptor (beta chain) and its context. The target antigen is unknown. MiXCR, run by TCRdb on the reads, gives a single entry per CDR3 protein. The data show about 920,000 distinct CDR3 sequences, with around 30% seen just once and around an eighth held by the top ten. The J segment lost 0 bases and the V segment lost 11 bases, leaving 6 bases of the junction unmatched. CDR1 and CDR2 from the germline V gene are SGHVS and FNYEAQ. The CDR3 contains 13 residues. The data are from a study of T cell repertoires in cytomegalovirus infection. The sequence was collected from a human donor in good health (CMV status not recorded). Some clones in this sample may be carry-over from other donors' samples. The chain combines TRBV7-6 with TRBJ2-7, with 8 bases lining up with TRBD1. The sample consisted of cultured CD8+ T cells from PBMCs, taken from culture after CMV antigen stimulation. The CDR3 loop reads CAGRTGNSYEQYF. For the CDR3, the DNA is TGTGCCGGAAGGACAGGGAACTCCTACGAGCAGTACTTC.